The entry below gives a single TCR beta chain sequence along with its context. This receptor's antigen is unknown. Nothing much larger sits one base from this clone, and base qualities are not available. The record originates from a study of T cell responses to AZD1222 COVID-19 vaccine (dated by TCRdb to the early 2020s). The study in broad terms: A total of about 230 trial participants underwent TCR sequencing, of whom roughly 210 received two doses of AZD1222 and about 26 received two doses of the MenACWY control vaccine. Trial participants were enrolled by age into subgroups of 18-55, 56-69 and 70-plus years, and 148, 28 and 57 TCR-sequenced participants, respectively, were included in these subgroups.

The CDR3 regions of human TCRbeta chains were analyzed by immunosequencing. Under the source paper's analysis protocol: TCRs in the repertoires were compared against a reference library of SARS-CoV-2-specific TCRs that had been generated with the MIRA antigen-specificity platform. Breadth was defined as the fraction of unique TCRs that were SARS-CoV-2-associated, and depth was defined as the fraction of total T cells that were SARS-CoV-2-associated. Using the MIRA data, every spike-specific TCR was mapped to the spike region that the TCR reacted to and assigned to either a CD4 or a CD8 class. Log10-transformed breadth and depth values were compared by one-way ANOVA with Sidak's multiple comparisons tests. TCRdb took this table from immuneACCESS and kept in-frame rearrangements with V and J called. Such tables lack part of the clones; where checked against another copy, unresolved V genes explain under half of the gap, and the rest is unexplained. That table furnishes V, J and clone size, whereas the DNA furnished D and trimming. The sample contains about 88,000 clones, about nine tenths of them found a single time. The top ten clonotypes cover about 5% of the sample.

Findings and caveats that apply to the study as a whole: CD4 TCRs associated with the vaccine covered the entire spike protein, and the dominant responses were in regions 160-218 and 743-854. Reportedly, almost half of the unique spike-specific TCRs recognized epitopes lying outside the regions that are mutated in the B.1.351 and B.1.1.7 variants. After two AZD1222 doses, both the breadth and the depth of spike-specific TCRs were significantly higher than at day 0 and than in MenACWY recipients. Only five to seven AZD1222 recipients were SARS-CoV-2 seropositive at baseline, limiting conclusions about previously exposed vaccinees. Participants were mostly white British, with more females than males. The authors suggested clonal diversity may have been underestimated. Because no samples from the day 14 peak response were available, repertoires could be characterized only after the peak T cell response. In the small 56-69-year group, the increase in depth fell short of significance, most likely because of low power.

The CDR3 spans 15 residues, from the cysteine through the phenylalanine. CDR3 DNA only is kept here, 45 bases in frame from base 1. V gives up 2 bases and J gives up 3 bases, and the segment between their germline ends measures 14 bases. From the germline V gene, CDR1 is MNHEY and CDR2 is SVGAGI. The intended sense of this specimen's time point label: about 28 days (+/-7) after the second vaccine dose. AZD1222 recipients given second doses at about 4 weeks or at about 12 weeks were pooled, since spike-specific TCR depth and breadth were not found to differ between the two schedules. Samples from vaccinated people were obtained from the UK trials COV001 and COV002, which included a single-blind randomized controlled phase 2/3 trial of AZD1222 (ChAdOx1 nCoV-19) in healthy adults. Trial participant PBMC samples were collected at day 0 and day 28 after the second dose for TCRbeta chain sequencing.

The TCR originated in an adult who received the AZD1222 COVID-19 vaccine. This chain joins TRBV6-5 to TRBJ2-7; the D region possibly corresponds to TRBD1 (5 bases align). Sequenced here: peripheral blood, sampled 28 days after the second AZD1222 dose. The encoded CDR3 is CASSYGFGRGYEQYF. In nucleotide form, the sequence is TGTGCCAGCAGTTACGGCTTCGGTAGGGGCTACGAGCAGTACTTC.